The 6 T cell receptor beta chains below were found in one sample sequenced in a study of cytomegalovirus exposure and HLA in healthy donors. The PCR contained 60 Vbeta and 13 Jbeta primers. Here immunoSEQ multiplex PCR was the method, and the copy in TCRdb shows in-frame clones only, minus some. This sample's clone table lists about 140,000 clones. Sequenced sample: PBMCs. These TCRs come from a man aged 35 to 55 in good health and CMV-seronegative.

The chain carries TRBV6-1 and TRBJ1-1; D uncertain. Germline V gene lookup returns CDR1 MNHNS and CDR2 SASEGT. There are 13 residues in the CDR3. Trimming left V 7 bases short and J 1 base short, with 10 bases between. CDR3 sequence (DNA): TGTGCCAGCATCCTCACCGGGAACACTGAAGCTTTCTTT. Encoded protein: CASILTGNTEAFF.

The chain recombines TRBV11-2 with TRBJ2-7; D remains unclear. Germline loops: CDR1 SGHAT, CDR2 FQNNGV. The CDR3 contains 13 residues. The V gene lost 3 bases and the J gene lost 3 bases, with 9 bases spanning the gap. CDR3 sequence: CASSFAQDYEQYF. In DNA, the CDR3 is TGTGCCAGCAGCTTTGCGCAGGACTACGAGCAGTACTTC.

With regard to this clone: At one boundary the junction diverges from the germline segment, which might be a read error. The CDR3 nucleotides are TGTGCCAGCATCCAAAACTTTGTCGGGGGGATTAACAATGAGCAGTTCTTC. The encoded protein is CASIQNFVGGINNEQFF. The chain couples TRBV4-2 to TRBJ2-1, with 7 bases fitting TRBD2. This CDR3 is 17 amino acids long. Germline CDR1 reads LGHNA; CDR2 reads YNFKEQ.

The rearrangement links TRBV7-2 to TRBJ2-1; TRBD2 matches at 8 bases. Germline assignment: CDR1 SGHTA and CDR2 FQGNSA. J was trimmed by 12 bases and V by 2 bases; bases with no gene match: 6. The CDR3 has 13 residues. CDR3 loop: CASSLRRGDGQFF. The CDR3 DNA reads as TGTGCCAGCAGCTTAAGGCGGGGGGACGGGCAGTTCTTC.

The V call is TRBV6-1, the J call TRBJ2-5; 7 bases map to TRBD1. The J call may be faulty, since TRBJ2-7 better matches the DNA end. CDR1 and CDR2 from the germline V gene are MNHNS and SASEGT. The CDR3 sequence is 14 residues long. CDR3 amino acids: CASSERGLTYEQYF. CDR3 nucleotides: TGTGCCAGCAGTGAGAGGGGGCTGACGTACGAGCAGTACTTC.

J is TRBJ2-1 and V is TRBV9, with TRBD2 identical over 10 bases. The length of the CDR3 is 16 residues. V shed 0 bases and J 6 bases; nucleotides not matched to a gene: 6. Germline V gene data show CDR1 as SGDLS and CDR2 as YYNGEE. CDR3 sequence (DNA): TGTGCCAGCAGCGTAGGGGCCAGCGGGGGGGGCAATGAGCAGTTCTTC. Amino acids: CASSVGASGGGNEQFF.